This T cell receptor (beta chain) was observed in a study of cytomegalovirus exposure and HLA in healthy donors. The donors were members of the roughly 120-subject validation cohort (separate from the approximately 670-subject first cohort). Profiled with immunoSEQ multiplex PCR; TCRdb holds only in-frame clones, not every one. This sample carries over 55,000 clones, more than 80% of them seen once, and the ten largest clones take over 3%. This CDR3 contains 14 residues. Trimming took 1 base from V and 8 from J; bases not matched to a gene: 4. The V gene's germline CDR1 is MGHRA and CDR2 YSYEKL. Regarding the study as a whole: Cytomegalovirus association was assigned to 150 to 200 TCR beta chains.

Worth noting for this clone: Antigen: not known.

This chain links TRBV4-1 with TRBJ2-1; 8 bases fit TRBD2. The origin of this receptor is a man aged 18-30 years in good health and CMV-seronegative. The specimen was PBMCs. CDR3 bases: TGCGCCAGCAGCCAAGCGGGACTAGGCTATGAGCAGTTCTTC. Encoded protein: CASSQAGLGYEQFF.